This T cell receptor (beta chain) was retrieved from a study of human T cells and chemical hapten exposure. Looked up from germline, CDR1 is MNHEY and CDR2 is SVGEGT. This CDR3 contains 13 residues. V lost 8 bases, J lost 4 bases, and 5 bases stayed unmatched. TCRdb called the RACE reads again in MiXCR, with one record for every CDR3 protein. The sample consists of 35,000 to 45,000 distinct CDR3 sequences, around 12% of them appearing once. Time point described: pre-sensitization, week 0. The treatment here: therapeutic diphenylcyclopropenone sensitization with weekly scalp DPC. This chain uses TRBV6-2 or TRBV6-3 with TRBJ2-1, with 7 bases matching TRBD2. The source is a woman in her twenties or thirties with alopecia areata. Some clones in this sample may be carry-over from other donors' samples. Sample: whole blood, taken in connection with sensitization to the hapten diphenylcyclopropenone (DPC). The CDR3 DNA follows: TGTGCCAGCCGGGCGGGAGCTTACAATGAGCAGTTCTTC. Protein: CASRAGAYNEQFF.